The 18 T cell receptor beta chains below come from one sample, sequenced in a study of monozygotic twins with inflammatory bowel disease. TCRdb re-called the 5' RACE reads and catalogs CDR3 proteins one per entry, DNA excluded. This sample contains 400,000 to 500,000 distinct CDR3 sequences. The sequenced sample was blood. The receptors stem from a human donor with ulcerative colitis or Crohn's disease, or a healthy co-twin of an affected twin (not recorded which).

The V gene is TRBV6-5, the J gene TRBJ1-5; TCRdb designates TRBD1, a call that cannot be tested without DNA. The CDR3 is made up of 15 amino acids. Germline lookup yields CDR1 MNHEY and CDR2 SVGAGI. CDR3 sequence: CASSSGPRGDQPQHF.

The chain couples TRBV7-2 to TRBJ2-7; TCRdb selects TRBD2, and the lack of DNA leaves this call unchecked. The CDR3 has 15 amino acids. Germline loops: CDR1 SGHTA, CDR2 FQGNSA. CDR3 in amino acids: CASSLSPSGSIEQYF. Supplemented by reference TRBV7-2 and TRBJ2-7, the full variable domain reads GAGVSQSPSNKVTEKGKDVELRCDPISGHTALYWYRQSLGQGLEFLIYFQGNSAPDKSGLPSDRFSAERTGGSVSTLTIQRTQQEDSAVYLCASSLSPSGSIEQYFGPGTRLTVT.

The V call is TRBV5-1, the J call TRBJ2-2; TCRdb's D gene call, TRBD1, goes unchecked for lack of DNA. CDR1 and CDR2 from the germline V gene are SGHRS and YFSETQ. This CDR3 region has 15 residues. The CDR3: CASSFDDRDTGELFF.

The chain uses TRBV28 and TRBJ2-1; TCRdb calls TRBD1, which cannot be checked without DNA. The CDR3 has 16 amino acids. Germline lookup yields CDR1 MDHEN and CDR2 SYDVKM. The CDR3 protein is CASSVWRGSTYNEQFF.

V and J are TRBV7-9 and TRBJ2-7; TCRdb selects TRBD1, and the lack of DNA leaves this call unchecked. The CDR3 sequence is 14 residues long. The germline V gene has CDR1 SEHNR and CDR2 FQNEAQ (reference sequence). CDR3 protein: CASSLGTSSREQYF. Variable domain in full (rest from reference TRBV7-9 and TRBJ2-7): DTGVSQNPRHKITKRGQNVTFRCDPISEHNRLYWYRQTLGQGPEFLTYFQNEAQLEKSRLLSDRFSAERPKGSFSTLEIQRTEQGDSAMYLCASSLGTSSREQYFGPGTRLTVT.

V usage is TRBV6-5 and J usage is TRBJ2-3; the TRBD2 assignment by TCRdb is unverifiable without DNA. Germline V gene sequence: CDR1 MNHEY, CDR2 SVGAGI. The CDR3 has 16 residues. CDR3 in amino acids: CASSYSAGGAIDTQYF.

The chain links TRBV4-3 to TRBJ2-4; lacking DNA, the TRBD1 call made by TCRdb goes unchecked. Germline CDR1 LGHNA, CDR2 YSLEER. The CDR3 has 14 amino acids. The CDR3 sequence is CASSQDRGINIQYF.

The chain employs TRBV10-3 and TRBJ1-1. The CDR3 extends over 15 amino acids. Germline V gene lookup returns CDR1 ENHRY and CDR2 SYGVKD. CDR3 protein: CASSEFSVSNTEAFF.

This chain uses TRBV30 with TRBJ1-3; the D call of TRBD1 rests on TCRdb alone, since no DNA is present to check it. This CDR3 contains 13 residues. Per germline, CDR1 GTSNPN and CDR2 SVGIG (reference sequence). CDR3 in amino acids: CASQGNSGNTIYF.

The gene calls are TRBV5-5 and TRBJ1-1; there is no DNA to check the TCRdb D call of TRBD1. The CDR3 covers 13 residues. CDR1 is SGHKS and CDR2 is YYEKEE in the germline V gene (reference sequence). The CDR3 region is CASSRTGVTEAFF.

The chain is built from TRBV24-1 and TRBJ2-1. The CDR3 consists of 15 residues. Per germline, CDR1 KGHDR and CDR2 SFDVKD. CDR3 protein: CATSDLQIGSQEQFF.

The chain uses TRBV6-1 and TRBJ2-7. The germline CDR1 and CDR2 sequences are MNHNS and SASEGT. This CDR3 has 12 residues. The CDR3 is CASRDPSYEQYF.

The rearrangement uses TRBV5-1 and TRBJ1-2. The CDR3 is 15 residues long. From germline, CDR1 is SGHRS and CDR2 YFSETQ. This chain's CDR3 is CASSLSYGANYGYTF.

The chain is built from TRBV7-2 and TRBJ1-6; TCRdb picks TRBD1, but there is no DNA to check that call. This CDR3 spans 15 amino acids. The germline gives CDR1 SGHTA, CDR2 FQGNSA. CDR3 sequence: CASSPRGQGASPLHF.

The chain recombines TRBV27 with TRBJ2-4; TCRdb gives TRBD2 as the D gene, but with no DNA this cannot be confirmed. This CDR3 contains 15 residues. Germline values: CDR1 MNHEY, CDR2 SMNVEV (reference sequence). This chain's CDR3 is CASGSLAGAKNIQYF.

The CDR3 spells CASSTLGHGSYYEQYF. This chain links TRBV19 with TRBJ2-7. CDR1 and CDR2 from the germline V gene are LNHDA and SQIVND (reference sequence). The CDR3 consists of 16 residues.

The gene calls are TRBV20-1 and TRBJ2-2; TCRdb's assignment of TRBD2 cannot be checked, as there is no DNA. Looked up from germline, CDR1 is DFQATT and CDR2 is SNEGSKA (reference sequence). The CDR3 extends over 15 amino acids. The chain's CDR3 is CSAREQGLASGELFF.

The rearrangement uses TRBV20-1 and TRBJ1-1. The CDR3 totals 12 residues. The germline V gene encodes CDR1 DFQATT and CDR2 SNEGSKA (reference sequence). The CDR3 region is CSLLQLNTEAFF.